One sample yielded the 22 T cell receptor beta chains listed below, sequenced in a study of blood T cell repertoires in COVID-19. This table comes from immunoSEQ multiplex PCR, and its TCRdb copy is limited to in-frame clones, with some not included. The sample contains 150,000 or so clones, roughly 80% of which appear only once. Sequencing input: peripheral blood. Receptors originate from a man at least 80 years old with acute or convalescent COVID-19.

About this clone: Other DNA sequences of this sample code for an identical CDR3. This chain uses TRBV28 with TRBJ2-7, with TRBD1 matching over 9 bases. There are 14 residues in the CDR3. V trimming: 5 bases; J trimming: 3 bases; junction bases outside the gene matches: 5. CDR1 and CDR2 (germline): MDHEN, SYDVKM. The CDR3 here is CASSPGQGSYEQYV. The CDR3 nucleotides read TGTGCCAGCAGTCCTGGACAGGGGAGCTACGAGCAGTACGTC.

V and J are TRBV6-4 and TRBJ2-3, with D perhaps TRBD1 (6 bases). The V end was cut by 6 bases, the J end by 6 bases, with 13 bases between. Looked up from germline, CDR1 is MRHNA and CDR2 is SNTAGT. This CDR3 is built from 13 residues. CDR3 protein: CASSAQRGDTQYF. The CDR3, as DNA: TGTGCCAGCAGCGCCCAGAGGGGGGATACGCAGTATTTT.

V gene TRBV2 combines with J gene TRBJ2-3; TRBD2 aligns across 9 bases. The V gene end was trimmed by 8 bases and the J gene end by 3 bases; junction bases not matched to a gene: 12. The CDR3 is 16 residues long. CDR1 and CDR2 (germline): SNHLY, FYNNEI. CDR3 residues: CASGRGGAIRTDTQYF. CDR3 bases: TGTGCCAGCGGGCGCGGGGGGGCAATCAGAACAGATACGCAGTATTTT.

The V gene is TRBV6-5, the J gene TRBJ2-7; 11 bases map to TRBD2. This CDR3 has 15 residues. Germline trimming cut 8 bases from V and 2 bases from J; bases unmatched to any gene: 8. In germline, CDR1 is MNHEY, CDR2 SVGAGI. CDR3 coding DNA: TGTGCCAGCTTCCCCCTAGCGGGGGGCACCTACGAGCAGTACTTC. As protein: CASFPLAGGTYEQYF.

CDR3 in amino acids: CASSGDAGPGAYEQYV. The CDR3 DNA reads as TGTGCCAGCAGTGGCGACGCCGGGCCGGGAGCCTACGAGCAGTACGTC. The chain is built from TRBV6-4 and TRBJ2-7, with TRBD2 as a possible D gene (6 bases). In germline, CDR1 is MRHNA, CDR2 SNTAGT. The CDR3 contains 16 residues. The V and J ends lost 4 bases and 2 bases respectively, with 18 bases between them.

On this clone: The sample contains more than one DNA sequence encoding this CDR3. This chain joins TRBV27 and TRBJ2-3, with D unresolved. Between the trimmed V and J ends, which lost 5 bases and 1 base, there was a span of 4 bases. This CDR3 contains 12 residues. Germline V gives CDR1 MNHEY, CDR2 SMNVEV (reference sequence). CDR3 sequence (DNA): TGTGCCAGCAGTCCGGGCACAGATACGCAGTATTTT. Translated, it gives CASSPGTDTQYF.

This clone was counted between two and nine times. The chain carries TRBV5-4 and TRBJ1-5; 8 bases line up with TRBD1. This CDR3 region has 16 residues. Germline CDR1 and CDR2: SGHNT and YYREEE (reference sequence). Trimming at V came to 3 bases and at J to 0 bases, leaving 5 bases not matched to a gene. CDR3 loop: CASSSGGQASNQPQHF. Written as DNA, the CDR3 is TGTGCCAGCAGCTCCGGGGGACAGGCTAGCAATCAGCCCCAGCATTTT.

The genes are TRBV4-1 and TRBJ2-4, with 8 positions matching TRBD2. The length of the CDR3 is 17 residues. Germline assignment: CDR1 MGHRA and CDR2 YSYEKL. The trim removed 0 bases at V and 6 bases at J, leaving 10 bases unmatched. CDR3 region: CASSQDDRGGRGNIQYF. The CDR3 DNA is TGCGCCAGCAGCCAAGATGACCGGGGGGGCCGCGGAAACATTCAGTACTTC.

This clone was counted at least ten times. The CDR3 loop reads CASSYPAGQGSRTEAFF. Here the CDR3 DNA reads TGTGCCAGTAGCTATCCGGCGGGACAGGGAAGCCGGACTGAAGCTTTCTTT. The chain employs TRBV19 and TRBJ1-1, with TRBD1 matching 9 bases. Germline trimming cut 6 bases from V and 5 bases from J; bases unmatched to any gene: 16. CDR1 LNHDA and CDR2 SQIVND come from the germline V gene (reference sequence). This CDR3 spans 17 amino acids. Filled out from reference TRBV19 and TRBJ1-1, the complete variable domain reads DGGITQSPKYLFRKEGQNVTLSCEQNLNHDAMYWYRQDPGQGLRLIYYSQIVNDFQKGDIAEGYSVSREKKESFPLTVTSAQKNPTAFYLCASSYPAGQGSRTEAFFGQGTRLTVV.

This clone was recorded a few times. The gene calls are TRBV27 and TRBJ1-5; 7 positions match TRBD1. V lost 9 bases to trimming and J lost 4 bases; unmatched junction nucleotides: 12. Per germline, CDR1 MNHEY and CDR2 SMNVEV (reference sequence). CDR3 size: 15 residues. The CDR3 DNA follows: TGTGCCAGTCCTGACCCAGACAGGGCGAATCAGCCCCAGCATTTT. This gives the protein CASPDPDRANQPQHF.

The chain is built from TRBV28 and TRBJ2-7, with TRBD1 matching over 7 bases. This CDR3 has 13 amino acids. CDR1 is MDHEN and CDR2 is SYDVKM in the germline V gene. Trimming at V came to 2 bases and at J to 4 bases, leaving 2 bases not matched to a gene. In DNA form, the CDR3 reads TGTGCCAGCAGTTTAGGGACAGAGTACGAGCAGTACGTC. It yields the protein CASSLGTEYEQYV.

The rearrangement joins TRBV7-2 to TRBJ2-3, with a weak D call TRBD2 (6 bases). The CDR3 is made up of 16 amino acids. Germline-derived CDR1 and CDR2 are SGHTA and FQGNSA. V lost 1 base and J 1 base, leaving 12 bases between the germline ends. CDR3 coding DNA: TGTGCCAGCAGCTTAGATGCCGGGGGAGGCACAGATACGCAGTATTTT. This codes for CASSLDAGGGTDTQYF.

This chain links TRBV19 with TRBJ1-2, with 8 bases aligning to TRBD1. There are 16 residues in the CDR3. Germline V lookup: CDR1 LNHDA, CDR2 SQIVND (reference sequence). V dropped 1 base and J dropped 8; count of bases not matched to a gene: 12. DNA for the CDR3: TGTGCCAGTAGTATAGCCGCAGGGGGCGGTCCGGGAGGCTACACCTTC. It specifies CASSIAAGGGPGGYTF.

CDR3 bases: TGTGCCAGTAGTGGTTCCCTACAGGGTGTTTCCACTGAAGCTTTCTTT. As protein: CASSGSLQGVSTEAFF. This rearrangement joins TRBV19 to TRBJ1-1; D is possibly TRBD1 (6 bases). The CDR3 is 16 amino acids. Trimming shortened V by 5 bases and J by 4 bases, and 20 bases separated the two germline ends. Germline V gene data show CDR1 as LNHDA and CDR2 as SQIVND (reference sequence).

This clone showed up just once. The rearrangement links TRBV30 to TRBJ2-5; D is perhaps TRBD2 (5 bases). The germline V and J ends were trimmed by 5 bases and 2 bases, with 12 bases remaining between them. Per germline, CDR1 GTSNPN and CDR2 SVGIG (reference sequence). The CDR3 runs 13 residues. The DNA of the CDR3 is TGTGCCTGGGTCTCGCCGGGACAAGAGACCCAGTACTTC. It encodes CAWVSPGQETQYF.

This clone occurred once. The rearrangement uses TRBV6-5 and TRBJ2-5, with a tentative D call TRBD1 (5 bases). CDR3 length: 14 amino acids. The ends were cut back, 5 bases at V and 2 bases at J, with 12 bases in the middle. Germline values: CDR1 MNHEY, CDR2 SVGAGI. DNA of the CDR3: TGTGCCAGCAGTATAGGGGTACATCAAGAGACCCAGTACTTC. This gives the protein CASSIGVHQETQYF.

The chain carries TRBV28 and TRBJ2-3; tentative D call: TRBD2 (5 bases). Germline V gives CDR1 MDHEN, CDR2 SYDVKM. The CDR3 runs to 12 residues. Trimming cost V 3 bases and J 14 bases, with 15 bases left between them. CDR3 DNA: TGTGCCAGCAGTTTCTGGGGATCCCGGGGGTATTTT. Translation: CASSFWGSRGYF.

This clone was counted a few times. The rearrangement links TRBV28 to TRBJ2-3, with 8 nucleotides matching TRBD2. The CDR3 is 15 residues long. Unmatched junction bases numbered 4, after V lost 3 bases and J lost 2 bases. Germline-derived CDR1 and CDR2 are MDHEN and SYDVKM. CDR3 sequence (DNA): TGTGCCAGCAGTTTGCGCGGGGGGTACACAGATACGCAGTATTTT. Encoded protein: CASSLRGGYTDTQYF.

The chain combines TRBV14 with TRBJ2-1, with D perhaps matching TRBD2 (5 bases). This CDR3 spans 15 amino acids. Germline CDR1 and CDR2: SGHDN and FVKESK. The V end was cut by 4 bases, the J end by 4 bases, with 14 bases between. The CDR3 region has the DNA TGTGCCAGCAGCCCGCCTACGGGGTGGTACAATGAGCAGTTCTTC. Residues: CASSPPTGWYNEQFF. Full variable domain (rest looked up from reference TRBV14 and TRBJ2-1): EAGVTQFPSHSVIEKGQTVTLRCDPISGHDNLYWYRRVMGKEIKFLLHFVKESKQDESGMPNNRFLAERTGGTYSTLKVQPAELEDSGVYFCASSPPTGWYNEQFFGPGTRLTVL.

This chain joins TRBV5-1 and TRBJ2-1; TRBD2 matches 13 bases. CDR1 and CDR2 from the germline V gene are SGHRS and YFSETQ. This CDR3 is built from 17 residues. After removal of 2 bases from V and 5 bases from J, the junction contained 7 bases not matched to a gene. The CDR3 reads CASSLGIGLAGDNEQFF. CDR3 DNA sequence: TGCGCCAGCAGCTTAGGTATCGGACTAGCGGGGGACAATGAGCAGTTCTTC.

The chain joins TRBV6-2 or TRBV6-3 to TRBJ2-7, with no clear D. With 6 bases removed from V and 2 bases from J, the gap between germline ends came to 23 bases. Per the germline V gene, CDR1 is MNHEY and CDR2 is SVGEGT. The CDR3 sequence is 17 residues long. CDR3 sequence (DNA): TGTGCCAGCAGCCCCGTCAGGCAGGCGATATCTACCTACGAGCAGTACTTC. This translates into CASSPVRQAISTYEQYF.

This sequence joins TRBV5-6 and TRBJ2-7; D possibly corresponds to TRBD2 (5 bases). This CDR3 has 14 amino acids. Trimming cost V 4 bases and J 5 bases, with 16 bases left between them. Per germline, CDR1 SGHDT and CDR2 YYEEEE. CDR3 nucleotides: TGTGCCAGCAGCAGGAGGCAGAGGGTCGACGAGCAGTACTTC. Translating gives CASSRRQRVDEQYF.